The source of this T cell receptor (beta chain) is a study of T cells expressing NK-cell markers. Study-wide context: Repertoire data for TCR beta were derived from sorted T cells (CD3+CD56+NKG2C+, CD3+CD56+NKG2C- and CD3+CD56-NKG2C+).

The CDR3 length is 15 residues. Germline-derived CDR1 and CDR2 are ENHRY and SYGVKD. Libraries used 5'RACE template switching adding universal primer site and UMIs. TCRdb reanalyzed the 5' RACE reads and collapses them to one entry per CDR3 protein, without DNA. This repertoire comprises 550,000 to 600,000 distinct CDR3 sequences; its ten largest clones make up approximately 3.6%. The sequence was collected from a man aged 18 to 30 in good health. The chain carries TRBV10-3 and TRBJ2-1; TCRdb's D call of TRBD1 is untestable without DNA. Specimen: blood T cells: a sorted CD56 or NKG2C T cell subset, CD4+ or CD8+ T cells, or bulk PBMC T cells (not recorded which). The CDR3 loop is CAISDWGGAQHEQFF.